A selection of T cell receptor beta chains follows, all from one sample in a study of identical twins. One entry per CDR3 protein, called by TCRdb with MiXCR from the 5' RACE reads. The sample lists 500,000 to 650,000 distinct CDR3 sequences, around 7.4% occurring once. The same specimen was also included in a second study, on yellow fever vaccine responses in identical twins.

The source material was PBMCs. The receptors come from a woman aged 18-30 years in good health. CDR3s include the opening cysteine and the closing phenylalanine or tryptophan. D genes are given only for firm matches. Not every row has a clone size; where given, it reads once, few, many or a size class.

j_call | d_call | clone_size | v_call | cdr3_nt | cdr3_aa
TRBJ1-1 | . | many | TRBV24-1 | TGTGCCACCAGTGACCGCCCCCGGGGACAAGCTTTCTTT | CATSDRPRGQAFF
TRBJ2-3 | . | few | TRBV20-1 | TGCAGTGCTATACGCACAGATACGCAGTATTTT | CSAIRTDTQYF
TRBJ2-3 | TRBD2 | many | TRBV6-5 | TGTGCCAGCAGTTACCTCGGCGGGAGATCGGATACGCAGTATTTT | CASSYLGGRSDTQYF
TRBJ1-1 | TRBD1 | few | TRBV7-9 | TGTGCCAGCAGCTTAGGGGGACAGGGTTGGTTGGGCACTGAAGCTTTCTTT | CASSLGGQGWLGTEAFF
TRBJ2-3 | TRBD2 | few | TRBV5-1 | TGCGCCAGCAGCTTACTAGCGAACCAAAGAGATACGCAGTATTTT | CASSLLANQRDTQYF
TRBJ1-1 | . | . | TRBV12-3/TRBV12-4 | TGTGCCAGCAGTTTAGCGCCCTCCGGGACGGCGAACACTGAAGCTTTCTTT | CASSLAPSGTANTEAFF
TRBJ2-2 | . | few | TRBV3-1 | TGTGCCAGCAACAGACGCAGCCGGGACACCACTGAGGGGGGGGAGCTGTTTTTT | CASNRRSRDTTEGGELFF
TRBJ2-2 | TRBD2 | . | TRBV12-3/TRBV12-4 | TGTGCCAGCACCCTGGGACTAGCGGGTAACACCGGGGAGCTGTTTTTT | CASTLGLAGNTGELFF
TRBJ2-2 | TRBD1 | few | TRBV12-3/TRBV12-4 | TGTGCCAGCAGGGGGACAGGGTTTCAGAGGGAGCTGTTTTTT | CASRGTGFQRELFF
TRBJ1-2 | . | many | TRBV16 | TGTGCCAGCAGCCAATTCCAGATTAACTATGGCTACACCTTC | CASSQFQINYGYTF
TRBJ2-1 | TRBD2 | . | TRBV24-1 | TGTGCCACCAGTGATTTGGGGCGGGGGGGTAACAATGAGCAGTTCTTC | CATSDLGRGGNNEQFF
TRBJ1-4 | TRBD1 | many | TRBV7-8 | TGTGCCAGCAGCTTAGGGACAGGGGATGGTGAAAAACTGTTTTTT | CASSLGTGDGEKLFF
TRBJ2-5 | TRBD2 | . | TRBV27 | TGTGCCAGCAGTTTTGGGAGGGGACTAGCCAAAGAGACCCAGTACTTC | CASSFGRGLAKETQYF
TRBJ2-2 | . | few | TRBV29-1 | TGCAGCGTGGACGATCCCAACACCGGGGAGCTGTTTTTT | CSVDDPNTGELFF
TRBJ1-6 | . | few | TRBV5-1 | TGCGCCAGCAGCTTGCTAGGGGACCCCTATAATTCACCCCTCCACTTT | CASSLLGDPYNSPLHF
TRBJ2-1 | . | many | TRBV5-1 | TGCGCCAGCAGTGTCGGCTACAATGAGCAGTTCTTC | CASSVGYNEQFF
TRBJ1-1 | . | . | TRBV20-1 | TGCAGTGCTCCTGACAGGCCCGGGCAGATGAACACTGAAGCTTTCTTT | CSAPDRPGQMNTEAFF
TRBJ1-2 | . | many | TRBV12-3/TRBV12-4 | TGTGCCAGCAGTTTTTATGGCTACACCTTC | CASSFYGYTF
TRBJ2-1 | . | many | TRBV20-1 | TGCAGTGCTAGAGCCCTAGTGGGTCTAGGCTCCTACAATGAGCAGTTCTTC | CSARALVGLGSYNEQFF
TRBJ2-3 | . | many | TRBV4-1 | TGCGCCAGCAGCCAAGCGGGGGGCGGCACAGATACGCAGTATTTT | CASSQAGGGTDTQYF
TRBJ1-4 | . | many | TRBV7-8 | TGTGCCAGCAGCTTAGGTTGGCGCGGTGAAAAACTGTTTTTT | CASSLGWRGEKLFF
TRBJ1-5 | TRBD1 | many | TRBV12-3/TRBV12-4 | TGTGCCAGCAGCCCCGGGACAGGGAGCAATCAGCCCCAGCATTTT | CASSPGTGSNQPQHF
TRBJ2-1 | . | . | TRBV20-1 | TGCAGTTTCAATGAGCAGTTCTTC | CSFNEQFF